This T cell receptor beta chain is drawn from a study of identical twins. Study conclusions and caveats: Models predicted less out-of-frame TCR alpha sharing in monozygotic twins than was found.

Trimming cost V 4 bases and J 4 bases; bases outside gene matches: 7. The CDR3 loop spans 15 amino acids. Germline V gene lookup returns CDR1 SGHTA and CDR2 FQGTGA. MiXCR was run by TCRdb on the 5' RACE reads, yielding one entry per CDR3 protein. The sample has some 240,000 distinct CDR3 sequences, 6.5% to 9.5% seen once. The sample holds many counts of this clonotype. The antigen is not known. The sample was also reused in another study, on yellow fever vaccine responses in identical twins.

The chain links TRBV7-3 to TRBJ2-1; 7 bases align to TRBD2. The receptor was isolated from a woman aged 18-29 years in good health. Sequencing was done on a sample of CD8+ T cells sorted from blood. The CDR3, as DNA: TGTGCCAGCAGCTCAATGACGGGACTATACAATGAGCAGTTCTTC. Encoded protein: CASSSMTGLYNEQFF. Looking up the rest from reference TRBV7-3 and TRBJ2-1 gives the full variable domain: GAGVSQTPSNKVTEKGKYVELRCDPISGHTALYWYRQSLGQGPEFLIYFQGTGAADDSGLPNDRFFAVRPEGSVSTLKIQRTERGDSAVYLCASSSMTGLYNEQFFGPGTRLTVL.